The table lists the clone carrying this TCR beta chain with a few counts. RNA transcripts were the template for amplifying TCR beta CDR3 regions. HTBI primers were employed in a first-round RT-PCR of the TCR CDR3. MiXCR was run by TCRdb on the multiplex PCR reads, yielding one entry per CDR3 protein. The sample lists some 440,000 distinct CDR3 sequences; about 15% were seen once. Germline CDR1 reads MNHNS; CDR2 reads SASEGT. This CDR3 is built from 13 residues. The germline V and J ends were trimmed by 2 bases and 2 bases, with 7 bases remaining between them. These data originate in a study of T cells in Graves' hyperthyroidism and ophthalmopathy.

The sample taken for sequencing was blood. The chain is built from TRBV6-1 and TRBJ2-7; D is unresolved. This sequence originates from a woman under 30 with Graves' hyperthyroidism. The CDR3 nucleotides read TGTGCCAGCAGTGAATATACCACCTACGAGCAGTACTTC. Translated: CASSEYTTYEQYF.